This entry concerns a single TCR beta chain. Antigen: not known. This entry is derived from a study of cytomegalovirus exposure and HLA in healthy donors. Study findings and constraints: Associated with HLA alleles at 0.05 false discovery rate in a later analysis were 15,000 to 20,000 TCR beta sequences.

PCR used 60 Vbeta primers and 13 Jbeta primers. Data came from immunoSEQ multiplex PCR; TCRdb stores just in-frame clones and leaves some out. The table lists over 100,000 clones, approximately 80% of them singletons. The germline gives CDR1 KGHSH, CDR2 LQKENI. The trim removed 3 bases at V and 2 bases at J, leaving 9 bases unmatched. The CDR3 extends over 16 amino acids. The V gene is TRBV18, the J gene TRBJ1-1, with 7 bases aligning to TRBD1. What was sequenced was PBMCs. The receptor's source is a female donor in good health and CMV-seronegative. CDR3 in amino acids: CASSPSTHRGNTEAFF. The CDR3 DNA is TGTGCCAGCTCACCTAGTACTCACAGGGGTAACACTGAAGCTTTCTTT. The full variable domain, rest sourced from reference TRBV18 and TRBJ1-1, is NAGVMQNPRHLVRRRGQEARLRCSPMKGHSHVYWYRQLPEEGLKFMVYLQKENIIDESGMPKERFSAEFPKEGPSILRIQQVVRGDSAAYFCASSPSTHRGNTEAFFGQGTRLTVV.